This TCR beta chain was retrieved from a study of CD8 T cells in Susac syndrome. This clonotype was counted a few times. Germline values: CDR1 SGDLS, CDR2 YYNGEE. This CDR3 is built from 15 residues. The V and J ends lost 5 bases and 7 bases, in that order; junction bases with no gene match: 9. Sequencing of TCR beta was performed on blood CD8+ and CD4+ T cells. Healthy donors constituted the control group, matched for age and sex. The CD8+ and CD4+ T cells were isolated magnetically using a negative isolation approach, whereas the TEMRA cells were enriched by FACS. It was with random hexamers that 0.5 to 1 ug RNA was reverse transcribed. An immunoSEQ multiplex PCR generated amplified TCR beta CDR3 products spanning 54 Vbeta and 13 Jbeta. TCRdb recomputed calls from the immunoSEQ multiplex PCR reads with MiXCR, one row per CDR3 protein. The sample shows about 160,000 distinct CDR3 sequences, about 93% of them seen only once.

The receptor comes from a human donor in good health. The sample taken for sequencing was CD4+ T cells from PBMCs. The chain carries TRBV9 and TRBJ1-2, with 12 bases aligning to TRBD1. This CDR3 is CASRPGTGGVSGYTF. CDR3 nucleotide sequence: TGTGCCAGCAGGCCCGGGACAGGGGGCGTCAGTGGCTACACCTTC.